These T cell receptor beta chains were read from a single sample in a study of control samples from healthy donors and cancer patients. Profiled with immunoSEQ multiplex PCR; TCRdb holds only in-frame clones, not every one. The sample includes fewer than 200,000 clones, just under 95% of them seen just once. Material for sequencing was blood. Receptors originate from a woman in her sixties or seventies in good health. The CDR3 runs from the conserved cysteine through the conserved F or W. D genes are given only for firm matches. Only some rows state a clone size, as once, few, many or a class for expanded clones.

j_gene,abundance,v_gene,d_gene,CDR3aa,CDR3nt
TRBJ1-1,-,TRBV7-8,TRBD1,CASSRFEQGRTEAFF,TGTGCCAGCAGCCGATTCGAACAGGGGAGAACTGAAGCTTTCTTT
TRBJ2-7,-,TRBV10-3,TRBD1,CAIGPRDSIGEQYF,TGTGCCATCGGCCCCCGGGACAGCATTGGGGAGCAGTACTTC
TRBJ1-2,-,TRBV4-3,-,CASSQEWQGNHYGYTF,TGCGCCAGCAGCCAAGAGTGGCAGGGGAACCACTATGGCTACACCTTC
TRBJ1-5,-,TRBV12-3/TRBV12-4,-,CASSFGGQPQHF,TGTGCCAGCTCCTTTGGGGGTCAGCCCCAGCATTTT
TRBJ1-2,-,TRBV7-2,-,CASSLDAGSPYGYTF,TGTGCCAGCAGCTTGGACGCGGGTTCCCCCTATGGCTACACCTTC
TRBJ2-7,-,TRBV7-9,-,CASREGSEQYF,TGTGCCAGCAGGGAGGGGTCCGAGCAGTACTTC
TRBJ1-4,-,TRBV9,-,CASSGGLLATNEKLFF,TGTGCCAGCAGCGGAGGATTGTTGGCAACTAATGAAAAACTGTTTTTT
TRBJ2-2,-,TRBV4-1,-,CASSPDRSGGAAGELFF,TGCGCCAGCAGCCCCGATAGGTCGGGCGGGGCGGCCGGGGAGCTGTTTTTT
TRBJ2-3,-,TRBV4-2,-,CASSQGIGGTDTQYF,TGTGCCAGCAGCCAAGGGATAGGTGGAACAGATACGCAGTATTTT
TRBJ1-5,-,TRBV3-1/TRBV3-2,-,CASSLGVSGQPQHF,TGTGCCAGCAGCCTCGGGGTTTCAGGGCAGCCCCAGCATTTT
TRBJ1-5,-,TRBV5-6,-,CASSLLGREGQPQHF,TGTGCCAGCAGCTTGTTAGGCAGGGAGGGACAGCCCCAGCATTTT
TRBJ2-7,-,TRBV7-3,-,CASSQNGRTAAEQYF,TGTGCCAGCAGCCAAAACGGCCGGACCGCGGCCGAGCAGTACTTC
TRBJ1-2,-,TRBV7-3,-,CASRPDGNPNYGYTF,TGTGCCAGCAGACCTGACGGCAATCCTAACTATGGCTACACCTTC
TRBJ2-1,-,TRBV29-1,-,CSEQGSLGNEQFF,TGCAGCGAACAGGGATCTCTTGGCAATGAGCAGTTCTTC
TRBJ2-1,-,TRBV3-1/TRBV3-2,TRBD1,CASSQAGTGLNEQFF,TGTGCCAGCAGTCAAGCCGGGACAGGGCTCAATGAGCAGTTCTTC
TRBJ2-3,-,TRBV5-6,TRBD2,CASSLALAGNPSTDTQYF,TGTGCCAGCAGCTTGGCCCTAGCGGGGAACCCTAGCACAGATACGCAGTATTTT
TRBJ2-1,few,TRBV6-4,-,CASSDLASNEQFF,TGTGCCAGCAGTGATCTAGCGAGCAATGAGCAGTTCTTC
TRBJ2-3,-,TRBV5-4,TRBD2,CASSQPGLAGGTDTQYF,TGTGCCAGCAGCCAGCCGGGACTAGCGGGGGGGACAGATACGCAGTATTTT
TRBJ1-5,-,TRBV11-1,-,CASSSDENQPQHF,TGTGCCAGCAGCTCAGATGAGAACCAGCCCCAGCATTTT
TRBJ2-3,once,TRBV6-2/TRBV6-3,TRBD2,CASSYGDLASGGTDTQYF,TGTGCCAGCAGTTACGGGGACCTGGCTAGCGGGGGCACAGATACGCAGTATTTT
TRBJ1-5,-,TRBV15,-,CATSRTGSNQPQHF,TGTGCCACCAGCAGAACCGGGAGCAATCAGCCCCAGCATTTT
TRBJ2-6,-,TRBV9,-,CASSPWRSGANVLTF,TGTGCCAGCAGCCCTTGGAGGTCTGGGGCCAACGTCCTGACTTTC
TRBJ2-5,-,TRBV5-1,TRBD2,CASSLFPGGPGETQYF,TGCGCCAGCAGCTTGTTCCCGGGGGGGCCGGGGGAGACCCAGTACTTC